The 24 T cell receptor beta chains listed next were all sequenced from one sample in a study of T cells in Graves' hyperthyroidism and ophthalmopathy. RNA transcripts provided the source from which TCR beta CDR3 regions were amplified. The HTBI set primed first-round TCR CDR3 RT-PCR. TCRdb called the multiplex PCR reads again in MiXCR, with one record for every CDR3 protein. The sample holds over 550,000 distinct CDR3 sequences; over 15% are singletons and the top ten take around a sixth. The sequenced sample was blood. These receptors all come from a woman between 18 and 29 years old with Graves' hyperthyroidism.

The rearrangement uses TRBV3-1 and TRBJ1-3; D is undetermined. With 0 bases removed from V and 5 bases from J, the gap between germline ends came to 11 bases. The CDR3 runs 15 residues. The germline gives CDR1 LGHDT, CDR2 YNNKEL (reference sequence). In nucleotides, the CDR3 is TGTGCCAGCAGCCAAGACTTCAGAGATAGAAACACCATATATTTT. This encodes CASSQDFRDRNTIYF.

This clonotype was observed many times. This chain joins TRBV6-1 and TRBJ2-7; maybe TRBD1 (5 bases). Trimming shortened V by 1 base and J by 5 bases, and 15 bases separated the two germline ends. The germline gives CDR1 MNHNS, CDR2 SASEGT. The CDR3 covers 15 residues. The CDR3 sequence is CASSEEAGSSHEQYF. The CDR3 DNA sequence: TGTGCCAGCAGTGAAGAAGCAGGGTCGTCCCACGAGCAGTACTTC.

As for this clonotype: A much bigger clone sits one base away, suggesting this may be a read error. The CDR3 end shows no conserved phenylalanine or tryptophan, and so a read error is likely. The rearrangement links TRBV2 to TRBJ2-1; D ambiguous. Trimming cost V 0 bases and J 5 bases, with 5 bases left between them. This CDR3 region has 13 residues. Germline loops: CDR1 SNHLY, CDR2 FYNNEI. CDR3 DNA: TGTGCCAGCAGTGAAGCAGCAAACAATGAGCAGTTCCTC. It translates to CASSEAANNEQFL.

The rearrangement links TRBV6-1 to TRBJ2-5; D is possibly TRBD2 (7 bases). Trimming shortened V by 6 bases and J by 5 bases, and 16 bases separated the two germline ends. The CDR3 sequence is 14 residues long. Germline values: CDR1 MNHNS, CDR2 SASEGT. The CDR3 DNA reads TGTGCCAGCAGGGGAGGGGGGGGTCATGAGACCCAGTACTTC. This gives the protein CASRGGGGHETQYF.

This sequence joins TRBV27 and TRBJ1-6; TRBD1 matches 11 bases. V gave up 5 bases and J gave up 6 bases; unmatched junction bases: 3. The V gene's germline CDR1 is MNHEY and CDR2 SMNVEV (reference sequence). CDR3 length: 15 amino acids. CDR3 nucleotides: TGTGCCAGCAGTCCGGGGACAGGGGGTAATTCACCCCTCCACTTT. This translates into CASSPGTGGNSPLHF.

This clonotype has a count of ten or more. The chain couples TRBV12-3 or TRBV12-4 to TRBJ2-5; no firm D call. The V end was cut by 1 base, the J end by 1 base, with 7 bases between. CDR3 length equals 14 residues. The CDR3 DNA is TGTGCCAGCAGTTTAGGGTCAGCCCAAGAGACCCAGTACTTC. Amino acids: CASSLGSAQETQYF.

The sample holds a few counts of this clonotype. The rearrangement links TRBV3-1 to TRBJ1-1; 11 nucleotides line up with TRBD1. The CDR3 consists of 16 residues. After removal of 4 bases from V and 5 bases from J, the junction contained 9 bases not matched to a gene. Germline CDR1 reads LGHDT; CDR2 reads YNNKEL (reference sequence). DNA of the CDR3: TGTGCCAGCAGCCGGGGGCCGGGACAGGGGGTAACTGAAGCTTTCTTT. It yields the protein CASSRGPGQGVTEAFF.

The chain has TRBV27 and TRBJ1-1; D gene uncertain. This CDR3 is built from 13 residues. V was shortened by 3 bases and J by 6 bases, with 11 bases between the two germline ends. Germline V gives CDR1 MNHEY, CDR2 SMNVEV (reference sequence). CDR3 region: CASSFNRGSEAFF. The DNA for the CDR3 is TGTGCCAGCAGTTTCAATCGGGGATCTGAAGCTTTCTTT.

This clonotype was counted a few times. The rearrangement links TRBV6-6 to TRBJ2-6; D unresolved. The germline V gene encodes CDR1 MNHNY and CDR2 SVGAGI (reference sequence). The CDR3 runs to 17 residues. Trimming cost V 0 bases and J 1 base, with 10 bases left between them. CDR3 sequence reads: CASSYSLGQSGANVLTF. CDR3 DNA: TGTGCCAGCAGTTACTCTTTAGGGCAATCTGGGGCCAACGTCCTGACTTTC.

This clonotype was counted ten times or more. The chain is built from TRBV20-1 and TRBJ2-1; D ambiguous. Trimming pared 6 bases from V and 9 bases from J, leaving 12 bases between. The CDR3 loop spans 11 amino acids. CDR1 is DFQATT and CDR2 is SNEGSKA in the germline V gene (reference sequence). Here the CDR3 reads CSAAGRIEQFF. The DNA for the CDR3 is TGCAGTGCCGCCGGGCGGATTGAGCAGTTCTTC.

This clonotype showed up many times. This rearrangement joins TRBV11-2 to TRBJ2-7; no firm D call. There are 14 residues in the CDR3. V was cut by 0 bases and J by 2 bases, with 8 bases left in between. The germline V gene encodes CDR1 SGHAT and CDR2 FQNNGV. The CDR3 region is CASSLEVGPYEQYF. As DNA, the CDR3 is TGTGCCAGCAGCTTAGAGGTAGGGCCCTACGAGCAGTACTTC.

This clonotype appeared many times. The chain recombines TRBV7-9 with TRBJ2-2, with 14 bases fitting TRBD2. Germline V lookup: CDR1 SEHNR, CDR2 FQNEAQ (reference sequence). Losses at the gene ends were 4 bases for V and 7 bases for J; bases not matched to a gene: 5. CDR3 length: 16 residues. The CDR3 is CASSSGLAGASGELFF. In DNA form, the CDR3 reads TGTGCCAGCAGCTCGGGACTAGCGGGAGCGAGCGGGGAGCTGTTTTTT.

In its sample, this clonotype was seen many times. The genes are TRBV7-2 and TRBJ1-2, with 8 bases that match TRBD1. The trim removed 5 bases at V and 2 bases at J, leaving 10 bases unmatched. Germline CDR1 is SGHTA and CDR2 is FQGNSA. The CDR3 is 16 residues long. This CDR3 reads CASSPDPGGINYGYTF. In DNA form, the CDR3 reads TGTGCCAGCAGCCCCGACCCAGGGGGCATCAACTATGGCTACACCTTC.

This clonotype was seen more than once but under ten times. The chain is built from TRBV24-1 and TRBJ2-2; 8 positions agree with TRBD1. The germline V gene encodes CDR1 KGHDR and CDR2 SFDVKD. There are 13 residues in the CDR3. Germline trimming cut 11 bases from V and 6 bases from J; bases unmatched to any gene: 7. This CDR3 reads CAIQKTGAGELFF. DNA for the CDR3: TGTGCCATCCAGAAGACAGGGGCCGGGGAGCTGTTTTTT.

V is TRBV30 and J is TRBJ1-4, with no clear D. Germline loops: CDR1 GTSNPN, CDR2 SVGIG (reference sequence). V lost 1 base and J lost 7, with 4 bases in between. CDR3 size: 11 residues. CDR3 sequence: CAWSEREKLFF. The CDR3 DNA reads as TGTGCCTGGAGTGAACGTGAAAAACTGTTTTTT.

The chain recombines TRBV28 with TRBJ2-1; 12 bases fit TRBD2. V gave up 5 bases and J gave up 0 bases; unmatched junction bases: 2. Germline V CDR1 and CDR2: MDHEN, SYDVKM. This CDR3 is 16 amino acids long. DNA for the CDR3: TGTGCCAGCAGTGGACTAGCGGGAAGCTCCTACAATGAGCAGTTCTTC. Protein: CASSGLAGSSYNEQFF.

V is TRBV7-9 and J is TRBJ1-2; 8 bases match TRBD1. The germline CDR1 and CDR2 sequences are SEHNR and FQNEAQ (reference sequence). V shed 5 bases, J shed 8 bases, and the junction held 16 bases outside the gene matches. This CDR3 spans 16 amino acids. CDR3 DNA sequence: TGTGCCAGCAGCGCCTCCCAACCCTGGACAGGGCCCGGCTACACCTTC. Translated, it gives CASSASQPWTGPGYTF. The variable domain in full, with the rest retrieved from reference TRBV7-9 and TRBJ1-2, is DTGVSQNPRHKITKRGQNVTFRCDPISEHNRLYWYRQTLGQGPEFLTYFQNEAQLEKSRLLSDRFSAERPKGSFSTLEIQRTEQGDSAMYLCASSASQPWTGPGYTFGSGTRLTVV.

This clonotype was found a few times. This rearrangement joins TRBV11-2 to TRBJ2-6, with 9 bases fitting TRBD2. Germline V gene lookup returns CDR1 SGHAT and CDR2 FQNNGV. The CDR3 sequence is 17 residues long. V was clipped by 3 bases and J by 2 bases; unmatched bases: 5. The CDR3 region is CASSLLAGAAGANVLTF. The CDR3 coding sequence is TGTGCCAGCAGCTTGTTAGCGGGAGCTGCTGGGGCCAACGTCCTGACTTTC.

The rearrangement links TRBV29-1 to TRBJ1-4; D might be TRBD1 (5 bases). Per germline, CDR1 SQVTM and CDR2 ANQGSEA. V lost 2 bases, J lost 7 bases, and 5 bases lay in between. This CDR3 has 11 residues. CDR3 residues: CSVERGEKLFF. CDR3 in DNA: TGCAGCGTTGAAAGGGGTGAAAAACTGTTTTTT.

The rearrangement uses TRBV30 and TRBJ2-6; D might be TRBD2 (5 bases). Germline V gene lookup returns CDR1 GTSNPN and CDR2 SVGIG (reference sequence). CDR3 size: 18 residues. Trimming pared 0 bases from V and 0 bases from J, leaving 15 bases between. The DNA for the CDR3 is TGTGCCTGGAGTGTAATGCGGGCAACTAGCTCTGGGGCCAACGTCCTGACTTTC. The encoded protein is CAWSVMRATSSGANVLTF.

The J gene is TRBJ2-5, the V gene TRBV10-3; 7 nucleotides match TRBD2. The ends lost 11 bases at V and 1 base at J; junction bases unmatched: 4. This CDR3 contains 12 residues. Germline CDR1 reads ENHRY; CDR2 reads SYGVKD. This CDR3 reads CAGSSGQETQYF. CDR3 DNA sequence: TGTGCCGGCTCTAGCGGCCAAGAGACCCAGTACTTC.

This clonotype was observed many times. The chain combines TRBV6-2 or TRBV6-3 with TRBJ2-1, with D tentatively TRBD1 or TRBD2 (6 bases each). In germline, CDR1 is MNHEY, CDR2 SVGEGT. V lost 4 bases and J lost 8, with 15 bases in between. This CDR3 contains 14 residues. DNA of the CDR3: TGTGCCAGCAGTTCCTCACCGGGGGCGGATGAGCAGTTCTTC. Protein: CASSSSPGADEQFF.

This clonotype was seen many times. This chain joins TRBV19 and TRBJ2-7; D assignment may be TRBD1 or TRBD2 (5 bases each). Trimming removed 0 bases at V and 6 bases at J, with 21 bases between. CDR1 is LNHDA, CDR2 SQIVND, per germline (reference sequence). CDR3 size: 17 residues. This CDR3 is CASSIDIPSGRQSEQYF. The DNA of the CDR3 is TGTGCCAGTAGTATAGATATTCCGTCGGGACGGCAGAGCGAGCAGTACTTC.

This clonotype was counted ten times or more. The CDR3 region is CASSRGDRGEQYF. The DNA for the CDR3 is TGTGCCAGCAGCAGGGGTGACCGGGGCGAGCAGTACTTC. This chain uses TRBV6-1 with TRBJ2-7, with D perhaps TRBD1 (6 bases). Germline V gene sequence: CDR1 MNHNS, CDR2 SASEGT. Trimming took off 6 bases at V and 6 bases at J, with 15 bases between the two ends. This CDR3 region has 13 residues.